These T cell receptor beta chains were read from a single sample in a study of PD-1 blockade in mismatch repair-deficient tumors. These receptors' antigens are unknown. Some clones are missing from TCRdb's copy, which holds only in-frame ones; the method was immunoSEQ multiplex PCR. Found here are about 8,700 clones, over 70% of them singletons; the top ten hold approximately 12%. Sample: cells cultured in vitro, taken from a patient treated with pembrolizumab. The receptors here all came from an adult with mismatch repair-deficient cancer. Both conserved end residues are part of each CDR3. The order of the fields is J gene, CDR3 length, D gene, V gene, clone size, CDR3 protein, CDR3 DNA. D genes are given only for firm matches. Only some rows state a clone size, as once, few, many or a class for expanded clones.

j_gene: TRBJ2-3
len: 22
d_gene: NA
v_gene: TRBV27
abundance: NA
CDR3aa: CASSFWTALSYHGPDFTDTQYF
CDR3nt: TGTGCCAGCAGTTTTTGGACAGCCCTTTCTTACCATGGCCCCGATTTCACAGATACGCAGTATTTT

j_gene: TRBJ2-7
len: 15
d_gene: TRBD2
v_gene: TRBV7-2
abundance: NA
CDR3aa: CASSLRTSYSYEQYF
CDR3nt: TGTGCCAGCAGCCTCAGGACTAGCTACTCCTACGAGCAGTACTTC

j_gene: TRBJ1-1
len: 13
d_gene: TRBD1
v_gene: TRBV10-3
abundance: NA
CDR3aa: CAIRDRPNTEAFF
CDR3nt: TGTGCCATCAGGGACAGGCCTAACACTGAAGCTTTCTTT

j_gene: TRBJ1-3
len: 16
d_gene: NA
v_gene: TRBV7-9
abundance: once
CDR3aa: CASSLAWGLGGNTIYF
CDR3nt: TGTGCCAGCAGCTTAGCATGGGGCTTAGGAGGAAACACCATATATTTT

j_gene: TRBJ2-1
len: 14
d_gene: NA
v_gene: TRBV28
abundance: NA
CDR3aa: CASSHRSGYNEQFF
CDR3nt: TGTGCCAGCAGTCATCGAAGCGGCTACAATGAGCAGTTCTTC

j_gene: TRBJ2-2
len: 16
d_gene: TRBD2
v_gene: TRBV4-1
abundance: NA
CDR3aa: CASSQLAGGPTGELFF
CDR3nt: TGCGCCAGCAGCCAACTAGCGGGAGGGCCGACCGGGGAGCTGTTTTTT

j_gene: TRBJ1-6
len: 14
d_gene: NA
v_gene: TRBV25-1
abundance: NA
CDR3aa: CASSDGQWNSPLHF
CDR3nt: TGTGCCAGCAGTGATGGACAGTGGAATTCACCCCTCCACTTT

j_gene: TRBJ2-7
len: 13
d_gene: TRBD2
v_gene: TRBV19
abundance: NA
CDR3aa: CASSAGLNYEQYF
CDR3nt: TGTGCCAGTAGTGCGGGACTAAACTACGAGCAGTACTTC

j_gene: TRBJ2-2
len: 14
d_gene: NA
v_gene: TRBV14
abundance: NA
CDR3aa: CASSPRMSTGELFF
CDR3nt: TGTGCCAGCAGCCCCCGGATGTCCACCGGGGAGCTGTTTTTT

j_gene: TRBJ2-5
len: 19
d_gene: TRBD1
v_gene: TRBV4-1
abundance: NA
CDR3aa: CASSQERTGTGHLQETQYF
CDR3nt: TGCGCCAGCAGCCAAGAGAGGACCGGGACAGGGCACCTCCAAGAGACCCAGTACTTC

j_gene: TRBJ1-2
len: 12
d_gene: TRBD1
v_gene: TRBV10-3
abundance: NA
CDR3aa: CAISRDRAGYTF
CDR3nt: TGTGCCATCAGTCGGGACAGGGCTGGCTACACCTTC

j_gene: TRBJ2-5
len: 12
d_gene: NA
v_gene: TRBV25-1
abundance: NA
CDR3aa: CASSENTETQYF
CDR3nt: TGTGCCAGCAGTGAAAACACAGAGACCCAGTACTTC

j_gene: TRBJ2-2
len: 14
d_gene: NA
v_gene: TRBV7-2
abundance: NA
CDR3aa: CASSLDLGRGELFF
CDR3nt: TGTGCCAGCAGCTTAGATCTGGGGCGGGGGGAGCTGTTTTTT

j_gene: TRBJ2-1
len: 14
d_gene: NA
v_gene: TRBV4-1
abundance: NA
CDR3aa: CASSQVTLADEQFF
CDR3nt: TGCGCCAGCAGCCAAGTGACGTTGGCGGATGAGCAGTTCTTC

j_gene: TRBJ2-1
len: 17
d_gene: TRBD2
v_gene: TRBV7-6
abundance: NA
CDR3aa: CASSSNIERDLHNEQFF
CDR3nt: TGTGCCAGCAGCTCGAATATCGAGCGGGACTTGCACAATGAGCAGTTCTTC

j_gene: TRBJ2-7
len: 16
d_gene: NA
v_gene: TRBV28
abundance: NA
CDR3aa: CASRPGSRTLAYEQYF
CDR3nt: TGTGCCAGCAGACCCGGGTCCAGGACTCTTGCGTACGAGCAGTACTTC

j_gene: TRBJ2-1
len: 20
d_gene: TRBD2
v_gene: TRBV9
abundance: once
CDR3aa: CASSVPTGTSGGSSYNEQFF
CDR3nt: TGTGCCAGCAGCGTACCCACCGGGACTAGCGGGGGGAGCTCCTACAATGAGCAGTTCTTC

j_gene: TRBJ2-3
len: 12
d_gene: NA
v_gene: TRBV4-2
abundance: NA
CDR3aa: CASSRGTDTQYF
CDR3nt: TGTGCCAGCAGCAGAGGCACAGATACGCAGTATTTT

j_gene: TRBJ2-5
len: 14
d_gene: NA
v_gene: TRBV5-1
abundance: NA
CDR3aa: CASSWGAGQETQYF
CDR3nt: TGCGCCAGCAGCTGGGGTGCGGGGCAAGAGACCCAGTACTTC

j_gene: TRBJ2-3
len: 12
d_gene: NA
v_gene: TRBV25-1
abundance: NA
CDR3aa: CASTPGIGTQYF
CDR3nt: TGTGCCAGCACCCCCGGAATCGGGACGCAGTATTTT